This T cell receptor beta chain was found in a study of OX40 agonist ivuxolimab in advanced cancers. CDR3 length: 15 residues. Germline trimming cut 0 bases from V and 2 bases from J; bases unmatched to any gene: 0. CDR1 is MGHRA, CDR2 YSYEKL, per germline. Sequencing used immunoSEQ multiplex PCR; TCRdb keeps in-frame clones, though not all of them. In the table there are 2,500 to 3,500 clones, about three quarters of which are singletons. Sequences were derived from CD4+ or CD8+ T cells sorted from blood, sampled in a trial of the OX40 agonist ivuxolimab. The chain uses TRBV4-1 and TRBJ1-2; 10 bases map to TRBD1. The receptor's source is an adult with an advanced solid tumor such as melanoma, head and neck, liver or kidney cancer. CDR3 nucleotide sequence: TGCGCCAGCAGCCAAGAGGACAGGGGGAACTATGGCTACACCTTC. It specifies CASSQEDRGNYGYTF.